The entry below gives a single TCR beta chain sequence along with its context. The antigen is not known. The sample holds other DNA sequences that translate to the same CDR3. Primers for the PCR totalled 60 Vbeta and 13 Jbeta. Method: immunoSEQ multiplex PCR; TCRdb's copy keeps in-frame clones and lacks some. Its table records around 100,000 clones. CDR3 length equals 17 residues. The ends were cut back, 4 bases at V and 0 bases at J, with 15 bases in the middle. Germline assignment: CDR1 MGHRA and CDR2 YSYEKL. These data belong to a study of cytomegalovirus exposure and HLA in healthy donors. Study-level information: From donors who were HLA-typed, an early data release held about 85 million unique TCRs. Points from the study as a whole: Later analysis showed TCR association rates varying by HLA locus, highest for DRB1 and lowest for HLA-C.

The receptor's source is a man aged 35-49 years in good health and CMV-seropositive. What was sequenced was PBMCs. This rearrangement joins TRBV4-1 to TRBJ1-4, with TRBD1 as a possible D gene (6 bases). CDR3 residues: CASSPKDSSSTNEKLFF. The CDR3, as DNA: TGCGCCAGCAGCCCTAAGGACAGTTCATCAACTAATGAAAAACTGTTTTTT.